The present T cell receptor beta chain was sequenced within a study of cytomegalovirus exposure and HLA in healthy donors (dated by TCRdb to the late 2010s). Concerning the study at large: According to a later analysis, the roughly 130 validation repertoires were produced on the same platform as the approximately 690 repertoires of the first cohort. To predict cytomegalovirus infection status, the study combined high-throughput TCR immunosequencing, statistical association of individual TCRs with disease status, and machine learning. The study aimed to test whether signatures of past pathogen exposure could be identified by cataloging public T cell receptors. Besides the first cohort of more than 650 subjects, a separate validation cohort made up of roughly 120 different subjects was used.

Taken from cysteine to phenylalanine, the CDR3 has 14 residues. The only DNA kept is the CDR3, 42 bases in frame from the first base. The junction carries 16 bases between V and J, which are trimmed by 4 bases and 6 bases respectively. Via the germline V gene (reference sequence), CDR1 is SGHNT and CDR2 YYREEE. The donors belonged to the validation cohort of approximately 130 subjects, which was separate from the approximately 610-subject first cohort. What the authors observed across the whole study: According to the authors, the approach could potentially be generalized to other disease states and immunological phenotypes. A few of the identified cytomegalovirus-associated TCR beta chains were confirmed in vitro to be specific for cytomegalovirus antigens. The validation cohort had no HLA typing available for a later analysis, so co-occurrence within that cohort was assessed over all 120 or so repertoires. The classifier was reported to diagnose cytomegalovirus status with high specificity and sensitivity in both the original cohort and the validation cohort. The study gave a list of 150 to 200 TCR beta chains associated with cytomegalovirus. Most TCR sequences were observed very rarely across donors, whereas some public TCRs were present in many individuals. In a later analysis, TCRs clustered in the first cohort were found to also tend to co-occur in the roughly 120 validation repertoires, with 94% of cluster scores above 0.

Concerning this clone: The target of this receptor is not known. Base qualities are missing; no much larger clone stands one base away.

The protocol used for the library was the immunoSEQ multiplex PCR assay. As for the original processing: A statistical classification framework was developed to diagnose cytomegalovirus status using the catalog of TCR beta chain sequences. TCRdb took this table from immuneACCESS and kept in-frame rearrangements with V and J called. Such tables lack part of the clones; where checked against another copy, unresolved V genes explain under half of the gap, and the rest is unexplained. That table gives V, J and clone size, and the DNA gave D and trimming. The table for this sample lists some 98,000 clones; roughly 85% of them were counted only once. About 4% of the sample goes to the ten largest clones.

The sequenced material came from PBMCs. The sequence was obtained from a woman in her 30s in good health and CMV-seronegative. The sequence joins TRBV5-4 to TRBJ1-1, with the D gene not confidently named. The DNA sequence is TGTGCCAGCAGCGACCGGAGGGTTAAGGCTGAAGCTTTCTTT. Its protein is CASSDRRVKAEAFF.